The 18 T cell receptor beta chains below come from one sample, sequenced in a study of CD8 T cells in ankylosing spondylitis. TCRdb re-called the 5' RACE reads through MiXCR, storing one row per CDR3 protein. In the table there are about 25,000 distinct CDR3 sequences, about 2.6% of which are singletons. Material for sequencing was blood, either unsorted or a sorted T cell fraction (not recorded which). Receptors were obtained from a female donor with ankylosing spondylitis or in good health (not recorded which).

This clonotype was detected many times. This rearrangement joins TRBV9 to TRBJ2-2; 7 positions match TRBD2. V shed 3 bases, J shed 7 bases, and the junction held 12 bases outside the gene matches. The CDR3 consists of 16 residues. Per the germline V gene, CDR1 is SGDLS and CDR2 is YYNGEE. CDR3 sequence (DNA): TGTGCCAGCAGCGAGAGGTCCGGGAGGATCGGCGGGGAGCTGTTTTTT. This gives the protein CASSERSGRIGGELFF.

This clonotype was picked up many times. This rearrangement joins TRBV9 to TRBJ2-2; 11 nucleotides agree with TRBD1. V lost 3 bases to trimming and J lost 10 bases; unmatched junction nucleotides: 11. The CDR3 covers 16 residues. Germline V gene sequence: CDR1 SGDLS, CDR2 YYNGEE. This chain's CDR3 is CASSGTGGASGKELFF. The CDR3 DNA is TGTGCCAGCAGCGGGACAGGGGGCGCTTCCGGCAAGGAGCTGTTTTTT.

This clonotype was found many times. V and J are TRBV9 and TRBJ1-6; D uncertain. Trimming took 0 bases from V and 7 from J, leaving 8 bases between them. CDR3 length equals 14 residues. Per the germline V gene, CDR1 is SGDLS and CDR2 is YYNGEE. CDR3: CASSVGGGNSPLHF. Here the CDR3 DNA reads TGTGCCAGCAGCGTAGGAGGTGGGAATTCACCCCTCCACTTT.

This clonotype was seen many times. This rearrangement joins TRBV9 to TRBJ2-5, with 11 bases identical to TRBD2. Per the germline V gene, CDR1 is SGDLS and CDR2 is YYNGEE. J lost 4 bases, V lost 0 bases, and 2 bases had no gene match. The CDR3 runs to 15 residues. The CDR3 loop reads CASSVVAGGRETQYF. The CDR3 DNA reads as TGTGCCAGCAGCGTAGTAGCGGGGGGGCGAGAGACCCAGTACTTC. The variable domain in full, with the rest retrieved from reference TRBV9 and TRBJ2-5, is DSGVTQTPKHLITATGQRVTLRCSPRSGDLSVYWYQQSLDQGLQFLIQYYNGEERAKGNILERFSAQQFPDLHSELNLSSLELGDSALYFCASSVVAGGRETQYFGPGTRLLVL.

This clonotype showed up many times. The V gene is TRBV9, the J gene TRBJ2-2, with TRBD1 matching 7 bases. V lost 2 bases and J lost 4; bases outside the gene matches: 17. Germline CDR1 and CDR2: SGDLS and YYNGEE. The CDR3 has 19 residues. For the CDR3, the DNA is TGTGCCAGCAGCGTTTACCCCCCCCGAGACAGGGAAGGCACCGGGGAGCTGTTTTTT. It specifies CASSVYPPRDREGTGELFF. The full variable domain, with the rest looked up from reference TRBV9 and TRBJ2-2, is DSGVTQTPKHLITATGQRVTLRCSPRSGDLSVYWYQQSLDQGLQFLIQYYNGEERAKGNILERFSAQQFPDLHSELNLSSLELGDSALYFCASSVYPPRDREGTGELFFGEGSRLTVL.

V is TRBV9 and J is TRBJ2-1; D possibly corresponds to TRBD1 (5 bases). This CDR3 contains 15 residues. V gave up 4 bases and J gave up 6 bases, with 17 bases separating them. Germline loops: CDR1 SGDLS, CDR2 YYNGEE. The CDR3 sequence is CASSLRTAGPNEQFF. The CDR3 nucleotides are TGTGCCAGCAGCTTACGGACCGCAGGGCCCAATGAGCAGTTCTTC.

Many counts were recorded for this clonotype. This chain uses TRBV9 with TRBJ2-1; 7 bases are shared with TRBD2. The CDR3 sequence is 21 residues long. Germline CDR1 and CDR2: SGDLS and YYNGEE. V shed 0 bases, J shed 1 base, and the junction held 19 bases outside the gene matches. Written as DNA, the CDR3 is TGTGCCAGCAGCGTAGCTACGGCGACTAACGGGAGGATAAGTTCCTACAATGAGCAGTTCTTC. Amino acids: CASSVATATNGRISSYNEQFF.

This clonotype has a count of ten or more. The chain links TRBV9 to TRBJ2-7; a weak D match, TRBD1 (6 bases). The germline V and J ends were trimmed by 0 bases and 2 bases, with 12 bases remaining between them. CDR1 is SGDLS, CDR2 YYNGEE, per germline. The CDR3 consists of 15 residues. For the CDR3, the DNA is TGTGCCAGCAGCGTAGGTTCAGGGGCCCCCTACGAGCAGTACTTC. Encoded protein: CASSVGSGAPYEQYF.

CDR3 sequence: CASRSPPGTEAFF. In DNA, the CDR3 is TGTGCCAGCAGGAGTCCCCCCGGCACTGAAGCTTTCTTT. The chain combines TRBV9 with TRBJ1-1; D uncertain. Germline CDR1 reads SGDLS; CDR2 reads YYNGEE. This CDR3 has 13 residues. Trimming left V 5 bases short and J 4 bases short, with 12 bases between.

This clonotype was recorded many times. The rearrangement joins TRBV9 to TRBJ1-4; 9 positions match TRBD1. V was clipped by 3 bases and J by 11 bases; unmatched bases: 8. Germline CDR1 is SGDLS and CDR2 is YYNGEE. The CDR3 covers 14 residues. The CDR3 is CASSETGGSGKLFF. DNA of the CDR3: TGTGCCAGCAGCGAAACAGGGGGCTCCGGGAAACTGTTTTTT.

This clonotype was recorded many times. V and J are TRBV9 and TRBJ2-5, with D unclear. CDR1 and CDR2 (germline): SGDLS, YYNGEE. V lost 0 bases to trimming and J lost 5 bases, with 14 bases between them. This CDR3 comprises 15 residues. In DNA form, the CDR3 reads TGTGCCAGCAGCGTAGGTCGCCAATTCGCGGAGACCCAGTACTTC. Encoded protein: CASSVGRQFAETQYF.

Ten or more counts support this clonotype. J is TRBJ2-3 and V is TRBV9, with D possibly matching TRBD1 (6 bases). Trimming removed 1 base from V and 5 bases from J, with 17 bases in between. The CDR3 totals 16 residues. Germline V gene sequence: CDR1 SGDLS, CDR2 YYNGEE. The DNA of the CDR3 is TGTGCCAGCAGCGTATCTACAGGGATCACCGGAGATACGCAGTATTTT. Translated: CASSVSTGITGDTQYF.

This clonotype was observed at least ten times. CDR3 nucleotides: TGTGCCAGCAGCGCAGGGACAGGCCCTTCCCAGTACTTC. Protein sequence: CASSAGTGPSQYF. The chain carries TRBV9 and TRBJ2-5, with TRBD1 matching over 8 bases. There are 13 residues in the CDR3. The junction had 7 bases not matched to a gene; V was cut back by 3 bases and J by 9 bases. Germline V gene lookup returns CDR1 SGDLS and CDR2 YYNGEE. The entire variable domain, with the rest obtained from reference TRBV9 and TRBJ2-5, is as follows: DSGVTQTPKHLITATGQRVTLRCSPRSGDLSVYWYQQSLDQGLQFLIQYYNGEERAKGNILERFSAQQFPDLHSELNLSSLELGDSALYFCASSAGTGPSQYFGPGTRLLVL.

This clonotype was recorded many times. The gene calls are TRBV9 and TRBJ1-5; 7 bases are a match to TRBD1. Germline values: CDR1 SGDLS, CDR2 YYNGEE. J lost 2 bases, V lost 2 bases, and 4 bases had no gene match. This CDR3 region has 15 residues. For the CDR3, the DNA is TGTGCCAGCAGCGTCAGGGGGTTTCGCAATCAGCCCCAGCATTTT. Translated, it gives CASSVRGFRNQPQHF. Full variable domain (rest looked up from reference TRBV9 and TRBJ1-5): DSGVTQTPKHLITATGQRVTLRCSPRSGDLSVYWYQQSLDQGLQFLIQYYNGEERAKGNILERFSAQQFPDLHSELNLSSLELGDSALYFCASSVRGFRNQPQHFGDGTRLSIL.

The CDR3 DNA reads as TGTGCCAGCAGCGCGCGACCTTCTAGCGGAGCTGGTACCGGGGAGCTGTTTTTT. Translated: CASSARPSSGAGTGELFF. This chain uses TRBV9 with TRBJ2-2; 7 positions agree with TRBD2. Trimming removed 3 bases from V and 5 bases from J; junction bases left unmatched: 16. Germline values: CDR1 SGDLS, CDR2 YYNGEE. The CDR3 totals 18 residues.

This clonotype was observed many times. The chain combines TRBV9 with TRBJ2-1; 11 nucleotides align to TRBD2. Germline V gives CDR1 SGDLS, CDR2 YYNGEE. The V segment lost 3 bases and the J segment 7 bases; nucleotides outside the gene matches: 6. The CDR3 is 15 amino acids. The CDR3 reads CASSALAGDRNEQFF. The CDR3 DNA sequence: TGTGCCAGCAGCGCACTAGCGGGAGATCGAAATGAGCAGTTCTTC.

In its sample, this clonotype was seen many times. The chain joins TRBV9 to TRBJ1-2; TRBD1 matches at 7 bases. CDR1 is SGDLS, CDR2 YYNGEE, per germline. The trim removed 4 bases at V and 3 bases at J, leaving 12 bases unmatched. There are 16 residues in the CDR3. DNA of the CDR3: TGTGCCAGCAGCCCCCGACAGGGCCAGACCCACTATGGCTACACCTTC. Encoded protein: CASSPRQGQTHYGYTF. The whole variable domain, remainder taken from reference TRBV9 and TRBJ1-2, is DSGVTQTPKHLITATGQRVTLRCSPRSGDLSVYWYQQSLDQGLQFLIQYYNGEERAKGNILERFSAQQFPDLHSELNLSSLELGDSALYFCASSPRQGQTHYGYTFGSGTRLTVV.

This clonotype was counted many times. The rearrangement joins TRBV9 to TRBJ2-2; TRBD2 matches 14 bases. From germline, CDR1 is SGDLS and CDR2 YYNGEE. J lost 13 bases, V lost 4 bases, and 3 bases had no gene match. The CDR3 length is 13 residues. In DNA form, the CDR3 reads TGTGCCAGCAGCCCGGGACTAGCGGGAGTGCTGTTTTTT. This gives the protein CASSPGLAGVLFF.